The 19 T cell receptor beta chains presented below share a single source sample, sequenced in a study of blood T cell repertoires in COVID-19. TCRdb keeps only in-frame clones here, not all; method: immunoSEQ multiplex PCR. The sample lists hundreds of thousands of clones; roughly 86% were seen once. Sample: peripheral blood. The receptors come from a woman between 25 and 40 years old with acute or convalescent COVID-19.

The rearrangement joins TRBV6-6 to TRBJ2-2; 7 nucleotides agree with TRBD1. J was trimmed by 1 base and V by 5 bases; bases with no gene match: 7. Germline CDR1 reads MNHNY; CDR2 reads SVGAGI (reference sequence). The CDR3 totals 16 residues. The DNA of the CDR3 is TGTGCCAGCAGTGGCACCGGGACAGAGAACACCGGGGAGCTGTTTTTT. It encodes CASSGTGTENTGELFF.

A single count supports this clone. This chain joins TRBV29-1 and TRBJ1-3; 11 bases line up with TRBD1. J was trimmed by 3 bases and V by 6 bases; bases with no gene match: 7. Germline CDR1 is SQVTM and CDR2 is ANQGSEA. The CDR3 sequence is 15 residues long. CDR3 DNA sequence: TGCAGCGTCGGACAGGGGGCGGTGGGTGGAAACACCATATATTTT. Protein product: CSVGQGAVGGNTIYF. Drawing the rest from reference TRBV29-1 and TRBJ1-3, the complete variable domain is SAVISQKPSRDICQRGTSLTIQCQVDSQVTMMFWYRQQPGQSLTLIATANQGSEATYESGFVIDKFPISRPNLTFSTLTVSNMSPEDSSIYLCSVGQGAVGGNTIYFGEGSWLTVV.

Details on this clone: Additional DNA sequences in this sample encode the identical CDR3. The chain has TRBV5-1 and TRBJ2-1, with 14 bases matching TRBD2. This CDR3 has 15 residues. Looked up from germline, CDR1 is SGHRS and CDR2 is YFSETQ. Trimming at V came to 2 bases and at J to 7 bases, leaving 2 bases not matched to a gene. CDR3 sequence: CASSFGLAGGNEQFF. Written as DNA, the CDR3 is TGCGCCAGCAGCTTCGGACTAGCGGGAGGTAATGAGCAGTTCTTC.

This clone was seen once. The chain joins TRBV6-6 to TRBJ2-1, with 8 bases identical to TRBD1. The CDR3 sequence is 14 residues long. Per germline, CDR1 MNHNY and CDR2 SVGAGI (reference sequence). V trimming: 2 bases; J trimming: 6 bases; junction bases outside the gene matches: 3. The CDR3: CASSYRDRLNEQFF. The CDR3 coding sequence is TGTGCCAGCAGTTACCGGGACAGGCTCAATGAGCAGTTCTTC.

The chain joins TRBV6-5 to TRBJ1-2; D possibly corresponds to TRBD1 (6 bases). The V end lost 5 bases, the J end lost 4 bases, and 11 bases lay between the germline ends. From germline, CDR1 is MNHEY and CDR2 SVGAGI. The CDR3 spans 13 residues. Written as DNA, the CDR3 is TGTGCCAGCAGTCTGGGGGCAGTCTATGGCTACACCTTC. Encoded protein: CASSLGAVYGYTF.

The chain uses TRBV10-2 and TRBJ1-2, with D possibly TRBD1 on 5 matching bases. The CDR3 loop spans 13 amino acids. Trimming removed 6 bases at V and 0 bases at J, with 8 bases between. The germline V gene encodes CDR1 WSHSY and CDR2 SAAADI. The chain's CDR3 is CASRDTTNYGYTF. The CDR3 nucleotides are TGCGCCAGCAGGGACACCACTAACTATGGCTACACCTTC.

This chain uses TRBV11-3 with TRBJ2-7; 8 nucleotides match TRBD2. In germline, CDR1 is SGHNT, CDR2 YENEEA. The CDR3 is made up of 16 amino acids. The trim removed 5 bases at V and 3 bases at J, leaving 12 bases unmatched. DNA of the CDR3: TGTGCCAGCAGCCCCAGTGCCAGCGGGAGAGACTACGAGCAGTACTTC. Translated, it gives CASSPSASGRDYEQYF.

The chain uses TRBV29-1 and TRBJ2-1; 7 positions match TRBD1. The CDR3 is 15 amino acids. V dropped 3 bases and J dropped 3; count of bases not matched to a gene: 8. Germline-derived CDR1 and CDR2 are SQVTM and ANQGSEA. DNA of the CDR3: TGCAGCGTTGATTTCCCTAGGACAGGCTACAATGAGCAGTTCTTC. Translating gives CSVDFPRTGYNEQFF.

CDR3 nucleotides: TGTGCTAGTGGTTGGGGGACAGGGGGATACAATGAGCAGTTCTTC. It translates to CASGWGTGGYNEQFF. This chain joins TRBV12-5 and TRBJ2-1; 11 bases align to TRBD1. Losses at the gene ends were 4 bases for V and 4 bases for J; bases not matched to a gene: 3. This CDR3 contains 15 residues. CDR1 LGHNT and CDR2 FRNRAP come from the germline V gene. The variable domain in full, with the rest retrieved from reference TRBV12-5 and TRBJ2-1, is DARVTQTPRHKVTEMGQEVTMRCQPILGHNTVFWYRQTMMQGLELLAYFRNRAPLDDSGMPKDRFSAEMPDATLATLKIQPSEPRDSAVYFCASGWGTGGYNEQFFGPGTRLTVL.

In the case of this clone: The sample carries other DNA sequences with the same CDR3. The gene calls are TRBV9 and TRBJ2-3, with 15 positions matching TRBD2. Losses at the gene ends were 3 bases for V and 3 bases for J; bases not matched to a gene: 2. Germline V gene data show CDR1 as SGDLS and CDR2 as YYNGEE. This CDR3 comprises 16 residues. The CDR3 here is CASSAGLAGGTDTQYF. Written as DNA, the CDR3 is TGTGCCAGCAGCGCGGGACTAGCGGGAGGAACAGATACGCAGTATTTT. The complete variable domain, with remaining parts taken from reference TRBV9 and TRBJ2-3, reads DSGVTQTPKHLITATGQRVTLRCSPRSGDLSVYWYQQSLDQGLQFLIQYYNGEERAKGNILERFSAQQFPDLHSELNLSSLELGDSALYFCASSAGLAGGTDTQYFGPGTRLTVL.

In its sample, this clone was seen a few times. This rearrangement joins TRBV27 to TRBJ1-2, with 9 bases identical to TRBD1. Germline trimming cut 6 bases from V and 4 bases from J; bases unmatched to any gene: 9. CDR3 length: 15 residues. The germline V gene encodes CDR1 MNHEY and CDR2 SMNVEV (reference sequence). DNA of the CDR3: TGTGCCAGCAGGGCCGGGACAGGGTCTATCTATGGCTACACCTTC. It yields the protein CASRAGTGSIYGYTF.

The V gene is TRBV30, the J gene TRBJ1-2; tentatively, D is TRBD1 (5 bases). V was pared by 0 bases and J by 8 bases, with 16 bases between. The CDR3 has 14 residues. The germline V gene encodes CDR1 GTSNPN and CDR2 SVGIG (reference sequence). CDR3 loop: CAWSVSRGSFGYTF. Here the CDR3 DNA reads TGTGCCTGGAGTGTCTCACGGGGGTCTTTCGGCTACACCTTC. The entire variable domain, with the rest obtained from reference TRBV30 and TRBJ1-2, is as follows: SQTIHQWPATLVQPVGSPLSLECTVEGTSNPNLYWYRQAAGRGLQLLFYSVGIGQISSEVPQNLSASRPQDRQFILSSKKLLLSDSGFYLCAWSVSRGSFGYTFGSGTRLTVV.

The CDR3 DNA sequence: TGTGCCAGCAGCCAAGAAGGGACTAGCGGATTCTACAATGAGCAGTTCTTC. Amino acid sequence: CASSQEGTSGFYNEQFF. The V call is TRBV3-1 (or the pseudogene TRBV3-2), the J call TRBJ2-1, with TRBD2 matching 11 bases. Trimming cost V 0 bases and J 3 bases; bases outside gene matches: 4. Germline CDR1 reads LGHDT; CDR2 reads YNNKEL (reference sequence). The CDR3 extends over 17 amino acids.

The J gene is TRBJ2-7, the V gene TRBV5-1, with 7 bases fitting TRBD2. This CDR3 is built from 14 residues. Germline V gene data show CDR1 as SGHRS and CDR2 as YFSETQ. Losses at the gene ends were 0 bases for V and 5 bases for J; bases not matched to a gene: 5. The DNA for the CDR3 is TGCGCCAGCAGCTTGGAAGGGAGCGGGGACGAGCAGTACTTC. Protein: CASSLEGSGDEQYF.

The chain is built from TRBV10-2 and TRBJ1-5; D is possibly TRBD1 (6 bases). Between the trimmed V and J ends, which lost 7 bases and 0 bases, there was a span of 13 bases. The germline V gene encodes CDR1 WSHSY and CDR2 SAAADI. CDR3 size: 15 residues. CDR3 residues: CASTFGGASNQPQHF. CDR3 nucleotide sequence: TGCGCCAGCACCTTTGGGGGGGCTAGCAATCAGCCCCAGCATTTT.

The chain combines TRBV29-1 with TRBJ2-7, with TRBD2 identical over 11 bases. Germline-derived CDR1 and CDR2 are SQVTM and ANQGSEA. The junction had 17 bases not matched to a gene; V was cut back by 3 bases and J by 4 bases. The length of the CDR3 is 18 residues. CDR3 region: CSVEGRGLAGGTGYEQYF. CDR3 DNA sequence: TGCAGCGTTGAGGGAAGAGGCCTAGCGGGAGGCACAGGATACGAGCAGTACTTC.

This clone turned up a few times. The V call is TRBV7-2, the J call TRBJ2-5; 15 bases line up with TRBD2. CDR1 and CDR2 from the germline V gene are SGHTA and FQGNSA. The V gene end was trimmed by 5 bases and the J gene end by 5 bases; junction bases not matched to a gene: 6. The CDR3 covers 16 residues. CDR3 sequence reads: CASSRTSGRAVETQYF. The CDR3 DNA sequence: TGTGCCAGCAGCAGGACTAGCGGGAGGGCCGTCGAGACCCAGTACTTC.

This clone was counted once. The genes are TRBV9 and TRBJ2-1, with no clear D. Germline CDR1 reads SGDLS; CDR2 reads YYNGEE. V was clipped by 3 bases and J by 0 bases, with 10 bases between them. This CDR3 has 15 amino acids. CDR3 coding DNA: TGTGCCAGCAGCGATGGCCGGAGCTCCTACAATGAGCAGTTCTTC. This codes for CASSDGRSSYNEQFF. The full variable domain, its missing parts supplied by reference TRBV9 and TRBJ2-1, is DSGVTQTPKHLITATGQRVTLRCSPRSGDLSVYWYQQSLDQGLQFLIQYYNGEERAKGNILERFSAQQFPDLHSELNLSSLELGDSALYFCASSDGRSSYNEQFFGPGTRLTVL.

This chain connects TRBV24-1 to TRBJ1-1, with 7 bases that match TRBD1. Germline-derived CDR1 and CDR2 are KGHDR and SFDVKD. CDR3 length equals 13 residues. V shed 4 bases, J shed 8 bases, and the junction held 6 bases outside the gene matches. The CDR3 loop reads CATSDRTGQEAFF. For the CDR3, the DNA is TGTGCCACCAGTGACCGGACGGGACAGGAAGCTTTCTTT.